This T cell receptor (beta chain) originates from a study of cytomegalovirus exposure and HLA in healthy donors. Whole-study findings and limits: Listed as cytomegalovirus-associated were 150 or so TCR beta chains. The only immune exposure information that was available was CMV serostatus.

This CDR3 has 13 residues. Germline CDR1 is SGHAT and CDR2 is FQNNGV. The PCR ran on 60 Vbeta and 13 Jbeta primers. The method was immunoSEQ multiplex PCR; TCRdb's version includes in-frame clones alone and lacks a portion of them. This table has around 70,000 clones, 65% to 85% appearing once. This clone appeared once. Its antigen remains unidentified. The TCR sequence derives from a man in his 70s in good health and CMV-seronegative. Sequencing was done on a sample of PBMCs. The J gene is TRBJ2-5, the V gene TRBV11-2, with D possibly TRBD2 on 6 matching bases. The end of the DNA fits TRBJ2-7 better, so the J call may be wrong. CDR3 protein: CASSQGLAYEQYF. CDR3 nucleotides: TGTGCCAGCAGTCAAGGTCTAGCGTACGAGCAGTACTTC.